The 24 T cell receptor beta chains below all came from one sample that was sequenced in a study of cytomegalovirus exposure and HLA in healthy donors (dated 2017 in TCRdb). Library method: the immunoSEQ multiplex PCR assay. For the multiplex PCR, a mixture combining 60 forward primers for TCR Vbeta segments and 13 reverse primers for TCR Jbeta segments was used. TCRdb took this table from immuneACCESS and kept in-frame rearrangements with V and J called. Such tables lack part of the clones; where checked against another copy, unresolved V genes explain under half of the gap, and the rest is unexplained. The sample's clone listing holds approximately 51,000 clones. The top ten clones comprise around 26% of the sample. Sequencing input: PBMCs. These TCRs come from a middle-aged man in good health and CMV-seropositive.

CDR3 sequence reads: CASSLDRSTDTQYF. In DNA, the CDR3 is TGTGCCAGCAGCTTGGATCGGTCCACAGATACGCAGTATTTT. The chain carries TRBV5-4 and TRBJ2-3; the D is unclear. The CDR3 covers 14 residues. Deletions cut 0 bases from V and 2 bases from J, with 7 bases between. The germline CDR1 and CDR2 sequences are SGHNT and YYREEE (reference sequence).

The gene calls are TRBV11-2 and TRBJ1-1; D is possibly TRBD1 (6 bases). This CDR3 has 11 amino acids. V lost 6 bases to trimming and J lost 11 bases, with 13 bases between them. Germline V gene data show CDR1 as SGHAT and CDR2 as FQNNGV. As DNA, the CDR3 is TGTGCCAGCAGTGGGGACACCATCGCTTTCTTT. Protein product: CASSGDTIAFF.

V is TRBV18 and J is TRBJ2-1; possible D gene TRBD1, 5 bases. This CDR3 region has 13 residues. CDR1 KGHSH and CDR2 LQKENI come from the germline V gene. Trimming cost V 4 bases and J 8 bases, with 12 bases left between them. As DNA, the CDR3 is TGTGCCAGCTCACTCCCAAGGGGCGATGAGCAGTTCTTC. Protein sequence: CASSLPRGDEQFF.

The V gene is TRBV19, the J gene TRBJ1-5, with TRBD1 identical over 8 bases. Germline assignment: CDR1 LNHDA and CDR2 SQIVND (reference sequence). CDR3 length: 16 residues. With 5 bases clipped from V and 0 bases from J, the junction kept 6 bases outside the gene matches. The CDR3 region has the DNA TGTGCCAGTAGTCCTAAGACAGGGGATAGCAATCAGCCCCAGCATTTT. Amino acid sequence: CASSPKTGDSNQPQHF.

The chain has TRBV5-1 and TRBJ2-1, with D maybe TRBD2 (5 bases). This CDR3 comprises 16 residues. Between the trimmed V and J ends, which lost 0 bases and 0 bases, there was a span of 10 bases. Germline CDR1 and CDR2: SGHRS and YFSETQ. CDR3 DNA sequence: TGCGCCAGCAGCTTGGATGGGGAGAGCTCCTACAATGAGCAGTTCTTC. Its protein product is CASSLDGESSYNEQFF.

The chain uses TRBV11-3 and TRBJ1-1; 8 bases line up with TRBD1. Per the germline V gene, CDR1 is SGHNT and CDR2 is YENEEA. J gave up 5 bases and V 4 bases, and 3 bases lay outside the gene matches. The CDR3 is made up of 13 amino acids. CDR3 region: CASSYRGSTEAFF. Here the CDR3 DNA reads TGTGCCAGCAGCTACAGGGGGTCGACTGAAGCTTTCTTT.

V is TRBV7-8 and J is TRBJ2-7; TRBD2 agrees at 7 bases. This CDR3 has 12 residues. Germline CDR1 is SGHVS and CDR2 is FQNEAQ. V trimming: 5 bases; J trimming: 5 bases; junction bases outside the gene matches: 3. Here the CDR3 DNA reads TGTGCCAGCAGCCCGGGAGGTAACGAGCAGTACTTC. This translates into CASSPGGNEQYF. The entire variable domain, with the rest obtained from reference TRBV7-8 and TRBJ2-7, is as follows: GAGVSQSPRYKVAKRGQDVALRCDPISGHVSLFWYQQALGQGPEFLTYFQNEAQLDKSGLPSDRFFAERPEGSVSTLKIQRTQQEDSAVYLCASSPGGNEQYFGPGTRLTVT.

The chain has TRBV28 and TRBJ2-7; no clear D. Germline V lookup: CDR1 MDHEN, CDR2 SYDVKM. The CDR3 totals 14 residues. V gave up 5 bases and J gave up 2 bases, with 13 bases separating them. DNA for the CDR3: TGTGCCAGCAGTACCCCCGACACCCCCTACGAGCAGTACTTC. It specifies CASSTPDTPYEQYF.

Note on this clone: An end of the junction does not agree with germline; a read error may underlie this. This chain links TRBV19 with TRBJ2-1; TRBD1 matches 10 bases. The CDR3 contains 15 residues. Germline loops: CDR1 LNHDA, CDR2 SQIVND (reference sequence). CDR3 DNA: TGTGCCAGTAGTACGGGACAGGGGAGCTACAATGAGCAGCTCTTC. Translated, it gives CASSTGQGSYNEQLF.

This sequence joins TRBV4-3 and TRBJ2-1; TRBD1 is a possible D gene (6 bases). The CDR3 is 15 amino acids. V shed 4 bases and J shed 7 bases, with 17 bases lying between them. Germline assignment: CDR1 LGHNA and CDR2 YSLEER. CDR3 nucleotide sequence: TGCGCCAGCAGCCTCCAGCAGGACAGCTCTAATGAGCAGTTCTTC. Its translation: CASSLQQDSSNEQFF.

A note on this clone: One end of the junction fails to match germline, which may point to a read error. This sample includes further DNA sequences coding for the same CDR3. V gene TRBV7-9 combines with J gene TRBJ2-7; 15 bases match TRBD2. The CDR3 totals 15 residues. Looked up from germline, CDR1 is SEHNR and CDR2 is FQNEAQ (reference sequence). As DNA, the CDR3 is TGCGCCAGCAGCTTAATGGGACTAGCGGGAGGCGAGCAGTACTTC. This gives the protein CASSLMGLAGGEQYF.

The chain has TRBV19 and TRBJ1-6; 7 nucleotides agree with TRBD1. Germline loops: CDR1 LNHDA, CDR2 SQIVND (reference sequence). The CDR3 totals 17 residues. V was pared by 5 bases and J by 3 bases, with 10 bases of the junction left unmatched. CDR3 bases: TGTGCCAGTAGTCGTGGACAGGCTCCACACTATAATTCACCCCTCCACTTT. It specifies CASSRGQAPHYNSPLHF.

The chain carries TRBV6-5 and TRBJ2-1; 8 bases line up with TRBD1. J gave up 2 bases and V 8 bases, and 8 bases lay outside the gene matches. CDR1 MNHEY and CDR2 SVGAGI come from the germline V gene. The CDR3 totals 15 residues. Here the CDR3 reads CASGSVDRAYNEQFF. The CDR3 bases are TGTGCCAGCGGGTCGGTGGACAGGGCCTACAATGAGCAGTTCTTC.

V and J are TRBV7-8 and TRBJ2-3, with D unresolved. The CDR3 sequence is 11 residues long. The germline V gene encodes CDR1 SGHVS and CDR2 FQNEAQ. V was cut by 5 bases and J by 5 bases, with 5 bases left in between. The CDR3 DNA reads TGTGCCAGCAGCATAAAAGATACGCAGTATTTT. Its translation is CASSIKDTQYF. The full variable domain, with the rest looked up from reference TRBV7-8 and TRBJ2-3, is GAGVSQSPRYKVAKRGQDVALRCDPISGHVSLFWYQQALGQGPEFLTYFQNEAQLDKSGLPSDRFFAERPEGSVSTLKIQRTQQEDSAVYLCASSIKDTQYFGPGTRLTVL.

This sequence joins TRBV10-3 and TRBJ2-5, with D possibly being TRBD2 (6 bases). Germline V CDR1 and CDR2: ENHRY, SYGVKD. The CDR3 totals 14 residues. V gave up 4 bases and J gave up 2 bases, with 11 bases separating them. Here the CDR3 reads CAISGPGGQETQYF. The CDR3 DNA sequence: TGTGCCATCAGTGGCCCCGGGGGTCAAGAGACCCAGTACTTC.

This chain's CDR3 is CASSLVALYEQYF. CDR3 bases: TGTGCCAGCAGCTTAGTCGCTCTATACGAGCAGTACTTC. The V call is TRBV11-2, the J call TRBJ2-7; no firm D call. Per the germline V gene, CDR1 is SGHAT and CDR2 is FQNNGV. V was shortened by 1 base and J by 4 bases, with 8 bases between the two germline ends. The CDR3 loop spans 13 amino acids.

The chain's CDR3 is CASRPRTGNQPQHF. CDR3 nucleotides: TGTGCCAGCAGACCCCGGACGGGAAATCAGCCCCAGCATTTT. The chain carries TRBV6-5 and TRBJ1-5; D is unclear. The V end lost 6 bases, the J end lost 4 bases, and 13 bases lay between the germline ends. The CDR3 is 14 amino acids. CDR1 is MNHEY and CDR2 is SVGAGI in the germline V gene.

The V call is TRBV6-5, the J call TRBJ2-7, with TRBD1 matching over 11 bases. Per germline, CDR1 MNHEY and CDR2 SVGAGI. This CDR3 comprises 15 residues. The ends lost 6 bases at V and 7 bases at J; junction bases unmatched: 11. The CDR3 coding sequence is TGTGCCAGCAGCCCAGAAGGACAGGGGGCTGGTGAGCAGTACTTC. This encodes CASSPEGQGAGEQYF.

V and J are TRBV5-1 and TRBJ2-7; 9 nucleotides align to TRBD1. The V gene's germline CDR1 is SGHRS and CDR2 YFSETQ. V dropped 2 bases and J dropped 5; count of bases not matched to a gene: 5. The CDR3 length is 14 residues. Here the CDR3 reads CASSFGTGSNEQYF. CDR3 in DNA: TGCGCCAGCAGCTTTGGGACAGGGAGCAACGAGCAGTACTTC.

V is TRBV28 and J is TRBJ1-4; D remains unclear. Germline assignment: CDR1 MDHEN and CDR2 SYDVKM. V gave up 3 bases and J gave up 13 bases, with 24 bases separating them. There are 16 residues in the CDR3. This CDR3 is CASSFPREGLMKRLFF. The CDR3 DNA reads as TGTGCCAGCAGTTTCCCCCGGGAAGGGCTTATGAAAAGACTGTTTTTT.

The chain recombines TRBV5-1 with TRBJ1-1; weak D call: TRBD1 (5 bases). This CDR3 is 14 amino acids long. Germline CDR1 reads SGHRS; CDR2 reads YFSETQ. The V gene lost 4 bases and the J gene lost 4 bases, with 14 bases spanning the gap. This CDR3 is CASSGTGPVTEAFF. The CDR3 coding sequence is TGCGCCAGCAGCGGAACAGGACCCGTCACTGAAGCTTTCTTT.

The chain is built from TRBV2 and TRBJ2-3, with 8 bases matching TRBD1. There are 17 residues in the CDR3. Trimming cost V 8 bases and J 2 bases; bases outside gene matches: 15. Germline values: CDR1 SNHLY, CDR2 FYNNEI. CDR3 sequence (DNA): TGTGCCAGCCTCCTCTTCATTCGACAGGGGCCCACAGATACGCAGTATTTT. Translating gives CASLLFIRQGPTDTQYF.

The V and J genes are TRBV6-5 and TRBJ1-5, with D perhaps TRBD1 (5 bases). Trimming left V 9 bases short and J 0 bases short, with 15 bases between. CDR1 and CDR2 from the germline V gene are MNHEY and SVGAGI. The CDR3 sequence is 15 residues long. CDR3 sequence (DNA): TGTGCCAGTAAGGCGGGGCCCCTTAGCAATCAGCCCCAGCATTTT. Encoded protein: CASKAGPLSNQPQHF.

This chain connects TRBV13 to TRBJ1-6; 9 positions agree with TRBD1. This CDR3 is 17 amino acids long. Germline CDR1 reads PRHDT; CDR2 reads FYEKMQ (reference sequence). With 5 bases clipped from V and 0 bases from J, the junction kept 5 bases outside the gene matches. In DNA form, the CDR3 reads TGTGCCAGCAGCGGGGACAGGGCCAGCTCCTATAATTCACCCCTCCACTTT. Protein sequence: CASSGDRASSYNSPLHF. The entire variable domain, with the rest obtained from reference TRBV13 and TRBJ1-6, is as follows: AAGVIQSPRHLIKEKRETATLKCYPIPRHDTVYWYQQGPGQDPQFLISFYEKMQSDKGSIPDRFSAQQFSDYHSELNMSSLELGDSALYFCASSGDRASSYNSPLHFGNGTRLTVT.